Sequencing of this T cell receptor (beta chain) was carried out in a study of T cell responses to AZD1222 COVID-19 vaccine. The germline CDR1 and CDR2 sequences are SEHNR and FQNEAQ (reference sequence). This CDR3 contains 19 residues. Trimming cost V 5 bases and J 1 base; bases outside gene matches: 16. Some clones are missing from TCRdb's copy, which holds only in-frame ones; the method was immunoSEQ multiplex PCR. There are roughly 120,000 clones in the sample; roughly 87% occur only once, and 10% to 15% lies in the top ten. Overall study findings and caveats: Clonal diversity was possibly underestimated; the donors were predominantly white British and more often female. Spike-specific TCR breadth rose after two AZD1222 doses, and depth rose as well. Mapped onto spike, vaccine-associated CD4 TCRs spanned it and were dominant at 160-218 and 743-854. Nearly half of spike-specific TCRs reportedly target unmutated variant regions.

This clone was observed a few times. Antigen: not known. The sample was peripheral blood, taken on day 0 of MenACWY control vaccination. The sequence derives from an adult in good health. The chain combines TRBV7-9 with TRBJ2-4, with 8 bases matching TRBD1. CDR3 sequence reads: CASSPSGTGGLGAKNIQYF. The CDR3 DNA follows: TGTGCCAGCAGCCCGTCCGGGACAGGAGGGCTTGGGGCCAAAAACATTCAGTACTTC.